The clone carrying this T cell receptor (beta chain) was counted once. Authors' analysis steps: Counts of nucleated cells, estimated from reference gene primer amplification, were obtained. Sequencing used immunoSEQ multiplex PCR; TCRdb keeps in-frame clones, though not all of them. The DNA gave D and trimming, while V, J and clone size come from that table. Of about 400,000 clones listed, roughly 90% are singletons. The data stem from a study of blood T cell repertoires in COVID-19. Study details: Samples came from the United States, Italy and Spain, spanning acute and convalescent COVID-19. T cells, B-cell-depleted T cells, or PBMCs provided the cDNA or gDNA that served as material.

The ends lost 4 bases at V and 6 bases at J; junction bases unmatched: 12. This CDR3 contains 15 residues. CDR1 SGHKS and CDR2 YYEKEE come from the germline V gene (reference sequence). The sample consisted of peripheral blood. V gene TRBV5-5 combines with J gene TRBJ1-2; 7 bases are shared with TRBD1. This clonotype originated in a woman aged 30 to 39 with active or convalescent COVID-19. CDR3 amino acids: CASSRRDAGGDGYTF. The CDR3 DNA reads TGTGCCAGCAGCCGAAGAGACGCAGGGGGTGATGGCTACACCTTC.